Presented here are 6 T cell receptor beta chains from one specimen sequenced in a study of T cell responses to AZD1222 COVID-19 vaccine. Sequenced by immunoSEQ multiplex PCR; TCRdb stores in-frame clones only, minus some. The profile covers tens of thousands of clones, with 75% to 90% appearing a single time and under 15% taken by the ten largest. The source was peripheral blood, collected on day 0 of AZD1222 vaccination. Source of these receptors: an adult in good health.

The chain combines TRBV18 with TRBJ1-5; D is ambiguous. Trimming pared 3 bases from V and 2 bases from J, leaving 11 bases between. The germline V gene encodes CDR1 KGHSH and CDR2 LQKENI. This CDR3 contains 15 residues. CDR3 in amino acids: CASSPQDGGNQPQHF. CDR3 sequence (DNA): TGTGCCAGCTCACCCCAAGACGGTGGCAATCAGCCCCAGCATTTT.

V and J are TRBV4-2 and TRBJ1-6, with no clear D. V was trimmed by 3 bases and J by 6 bases, leaving 12 bases between them. There are 15 residues in the CDR3. Germline CDR1 and CDR2: LGHNA and YNFKEQ. The CDR3 sequence: CASSQTRTGNSPLHF. The CDR3 DNA reads as TGTGCCAGCAGCCAGACAAGGACGGGTAATTCACCCCTCCACTTT.

The V gene is TRBV4-1, the J gene TRBJ1-1, with D possibly being TRBD1 (5 bases). Per the germline V gene, CDR1 is MGHRA and CDR2 is YSYEKL. The CDR3 totals 18 residues. Trimming stripped 4 bases from V and 1 base from J, with 22 bases between. The CDR3: CASSLKFPGRTTNTEAFF. The CDR3 bases are TGCGCCAGCAGCCTAAAGTTCCCGGGACGGACAACGAACACTGAAGCTTTCTTT.

This clone was detected only a few times. This chain connects TRBV7-9 to TRBJ1-1, with a tentative D call TRBD1 (6 bases). CDR1 SEHNR and CDR2 FQNEAQ come from the germline V gene (reference sequence). The CDR3 has 15 amino acids. V lost 7 bases to trimming and J lost 4 bases, with 19 bases between them. CDR3 nucleotide sequence: TGTGCCAGCAACCCCGGGACACCCGAAGGCACTGAAGCTTTCTTT. This encodes CASNPGTPEGTEAFF.

The chain employs TRBV2 and TRBJ2-7; 12 positions match TRBD2. The CDR3 is made up of 20 amino acids. Unmatched junction bases numbered 18, after V lost 4 bases and J lost 2 bases. In germline, CDR1 is SNHLY, CDR2 FYNNEI. The CDR3 is CASSVVGLAGGGFVTYEQYF. The CDR3 DNA reads as TGTGCCAGCAGTGTGGTGGGCCTAGCGGGAGGGGGCTTTGTAACCTACGAGCAGTACTTC.

This chain uses TRBV19 with TRBJ1-2, with D possibly being TRBD1 (5 bases). Trimming took off 2 bases at V and 3 bases at J, with 13 bases between the two ends. The CDR3 is 15 residues long. CDR1 LNHDA and CDR2 SQIVND come from the germline V gene (reference sequence). The CDR3 loop is CASSIRGQGDYGYTF. The DNA of the CDR3 is TGTGCCAGTAGTATAAGAGGGCAGGGTGACTATGGCTACACCTTC.